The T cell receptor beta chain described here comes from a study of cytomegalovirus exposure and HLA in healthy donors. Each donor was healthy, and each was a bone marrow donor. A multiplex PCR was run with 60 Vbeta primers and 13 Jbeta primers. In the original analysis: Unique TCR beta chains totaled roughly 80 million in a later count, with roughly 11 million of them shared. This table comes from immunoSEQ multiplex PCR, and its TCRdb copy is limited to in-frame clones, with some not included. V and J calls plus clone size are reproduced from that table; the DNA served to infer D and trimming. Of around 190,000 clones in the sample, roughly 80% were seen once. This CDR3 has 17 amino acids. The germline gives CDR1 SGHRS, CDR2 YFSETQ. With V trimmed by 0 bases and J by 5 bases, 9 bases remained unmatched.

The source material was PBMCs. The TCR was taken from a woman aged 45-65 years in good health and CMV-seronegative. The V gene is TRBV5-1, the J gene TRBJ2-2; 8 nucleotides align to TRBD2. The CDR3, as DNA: TGCGCCAGCAGCTTGGGAGGAAAGGGCGGGAGGACCGGGGAGCTGTTTTTT. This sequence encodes CASSLGGKGGRTGELFF. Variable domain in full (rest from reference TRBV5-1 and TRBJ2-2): KAGVTQTPRYLIKTRGQQVTLSCSPISGHRSVSWYQQTPGQGLQFLFEYFSETQRNKGNFPGRFSGRQFSNSRSEMNVSTLELGDSALYLCASSLGGKGGRTGELFFGEGSRLTVL.